The source of this T cell receptor (beta chain) is a study of cytomegalovirus exposure and HLA in healthy donors. Both 60 Vbeta primers and 13 Jbeta primers went into the PCR. The table came from immunoSEQ multiplex PCR; TCRdb's copy has only in-frame clones and leaves some out. The sample consists of about 140,000 clones, 76% of them appearing once. J lost 5 bases, V lost 8 bases, and 17 bases had no gene match. The CDR3 totals 18 residues. Germline CDR1 SGHVS, CDR2 FNYEAQ. The specimen was PBMCs. This rearrangement joins TRBV7-6 to TRBJ2-2; 10 bases match TRBD2. The clonotype comes from a man between 18 and 35 years old in good health and CMV-seronegative. CDR3 nucleotides: TGTGCCAGCTATCCCGGGCTAGCGGGAGTATATTATACCGGGGAGCTGTTTTTT. Its protein is CASYPGLAGVYYTGELFF.